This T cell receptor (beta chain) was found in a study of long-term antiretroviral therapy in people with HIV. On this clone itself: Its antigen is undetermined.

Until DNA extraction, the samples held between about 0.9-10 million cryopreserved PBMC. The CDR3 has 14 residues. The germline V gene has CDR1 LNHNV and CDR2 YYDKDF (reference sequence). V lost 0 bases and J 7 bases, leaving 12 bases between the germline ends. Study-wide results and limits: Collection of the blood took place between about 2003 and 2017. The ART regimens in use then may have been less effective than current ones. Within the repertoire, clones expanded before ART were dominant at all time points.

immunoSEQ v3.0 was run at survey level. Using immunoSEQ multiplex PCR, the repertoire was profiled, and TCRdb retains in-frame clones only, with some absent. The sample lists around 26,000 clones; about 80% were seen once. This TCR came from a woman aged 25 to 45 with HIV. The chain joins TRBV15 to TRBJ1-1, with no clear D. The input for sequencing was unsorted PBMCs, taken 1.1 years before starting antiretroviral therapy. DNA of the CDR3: TGTGCCACCAGCAGAGATTCAGGTTGGAATGAAGCTTTCTTT. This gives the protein CATSRDSGWNEAFF.